One sample yielded the 5 T cell receptor beta chains listed below, sequenced in a study of regulatory T cells in long-lasting Graves disease. The time point: persistent/refractory GD, antithyroid drugs over 5 years with positive TRAb. Researchers made the TCR library from RNA that was extracted from PBMCs. HTBI primers from iRepertoire and Arm-PCR of CDR3 regions yielded the TCR beta libraries. In TCRdb, the multiplex PCR reads were re-called with MiXCR into one record per CDR3 protein. The profile shows about 470,000 distinct CDR3 sequences, about 22% of them singletons. Sequencing used peripheral blood mononuclear cells (PBMCs), obtained when the disease was refractory, from a patient treated with antithyroid drugs. The receptors originated from a female donor with Graves disease.

The chain combines TRBV6-1 with TRBJ1-2, with D maybe TRBD1 (5 bases). The V end was cut by 5 bases, the J end by 6 bases, with 19 bases between. The CDR3 is 15 residues long. In germline, CDR1 is MNHNS, CDR2 SASEGT. The CDR3 sequence is CASSRNPRGADGYTF. In DNA, the CDR3 is TGTGCCAGCAGTCGCAATCCGAGGGGAGCTGATGGCTACACCTTC.

This clonotype was found many times. The V call is TRBV12-3 or TRBV12-4, the J call TRBJ1-1; no clear D. V shed 3 bases and J shed 1 base, with 9 bases lying between them. The CDR3 has 14 amino acids. The CDR3 DNA reads as TGTGCCAGCAGTTTCTCGGGCGCGAACACTGAAGCTTTCTTT. Protein: CASSFSGANTEAFF.

At least ten counts were recorded for this clonotype. The rearrangement uses TRBV12-5 and TRBJ1-1; D gene uncertain. This CDR3 is built from 15 residues. Germline V CDR1 and CDR2: LGHNT, FRNRAP. The germline V and J ends were trimmed by 1 base and 0 bases, with 9 bases remaining between them. CDR3 bases: TGTGCTAGTGGTTTGGGTTATTCGGTGAACACTGAAGCTTTCTTT. As protein: CASGLGYSVNTEAFF.

This clonotype was found many times. The CDR3 is CASSLTDSANTGELFF. In DNA form, the CDR3 reads TGTGCCAGCAGTTTAACTGACAGTGCGAACACCGGGGAGCTGTTTTTT. This chain links TRBV28 with TRBJ2-2; TRBD1 is a possible D gene (5 bases). V was pared by 2 bases and J by 0 bases, with 10 bases between. From germline, CDR1 is MDHEN and CDR2 SYDVKM. This CDR3 region has 16 residues. Combining the CDR3 with reference TRBV28 and TRBJ2-2 gives the whole variable domain DVKVTQSSRYLVKRTGEKVFLECVQDMDHENMFWYRQDPGLGLRLIYFSYDVKMKEKGDIPEGYSVSREKKERFSLILESASTNQTSMYLCASSLTDSANTGELFFGEGSRLTVL.

The J gene is TRBJ1-3, the V gene TRBV19; possibly TRBD1 for D (6 bases). Between the trimmed V and J ends, which lost 3 bases and 0 bases, there was a span of 12 bases. Germline V CDR1 and CDR2: LNHDA, SQIVND (reference sequence). The CDR3 loop spans 16 amino acids. CDR3 loop: CASSISGGLSGNTIYF. The CDR3 bases are TGTGCCAGTAGTATTTCGGGGGGGCTCTCTGGAAACACCATATATTTT.